This TCR beta chain was observed in a study of blood T cells in healthy people across ages. A second roughly 6 to 11 cycle PCR used barcoded and J-beta primers. MiXCR, applied by TCRdb to the 5' RACE reads, yields one record per CDR3 protein. This table holds hundreds of thousands of distinct CDR3 sequences, roughly 25% found once. This CDR3 region has 14 residues. Germline assignment: CDR1 LGHNA and CDR2 YSLEER. V shed 4 bases and J shed 0 bases, with 9 bases lying between them. These data were likewise used in another study, on T cells of mothers and their children. From that report: Barcodes for each sample and 2-4 random nucleotides were added by the M1S primer used in the second PCR. Detection yielded no persistent microchimeric T cell clones.

Sequenced: blood. V and J are TRBV4-3 and TRBJ1-1, with TRBD1 as a possible D gene (6 bases). The source of this sequence is a boy aged 5-17 years in good health. The CDR3 here is CASSRSGVNTEAFF. In DNA, the CDR3 is TGCGCCAGCAGCCGGTCAGGGGTGAACACTGAAGCTTTCTTT.